The rows below give T cell receptor beta chains drawn from one sample of a study of a mutant IDH1 vaccine in newly diagnosed glioma. TCRdb's copy holds only in-frame clones and misses some; the assay was immunoSEQ multiplex PCR. Found here are 30,000 to 45,000 clones, over 70% of them singletons; the top ten hold around 16%. These receptors' targets are unknown. Source: peripheral blood mononuclear cells (PBMCs), taken from a glioma patient whose treatment included an IDH1 peptide vaccine. The receptors shown here come from a woman in her twenties or thirties with glioma. Some clones in this sample may be carry-over from other donors' samples. CDR3s include the opening cysteine and the closing phenylalanine or tryptophan. D genes are given only for firm matches. Part of the rows lack a size; the others show once, few, many or a class for expanded clones.

TRBV9	NA	TRBD2	TRBJ2-5	TGTGCCAGCAGCGCCGGGACTAGCGGGATGGGAGAGACCCAGTACTTC	CASSAGTSGMGETQYF
TRBV7-6	NA	NA	TRBJ2-2	TGTGCCAGCAGCCCCACTCTGACAGCGGCCACCGGGGAGCTGTTTTTT	CASSPTLTAATGELFF
TRBV9	NA	TRBD1	TRBJ2-1	TGTGCCAGCAGCGTGGAGACAGGGCCAAGGTCCTACAATGAGCAGTTCTTC	CASSVETGPRSYNEQFF
TRBV15	NA	NA	TRBJ2-1	TGTGCCACCAGCAACATCAACAATGAGCAGTTCTTC	CATSNINNEQFF
TRBV7-9	NA	NA	TRBJ1-2	TGTGCCAGCAGTCAGGGCGGGGGGCGCGAAGGCTACACCTTC	CASSQGGGREGYTF
TRBV10-3	NA	NA	TRBJ2-4	TGTGCCATCAGTGCTGCCACGGGGGTCAAAAACATTCAGTACTTC	CAISAATGVKNIQYF
TRBV29-1	NA	NA	TRBJ2-1	TGCAGCGTTGAAGTCTACAATGAGCAGTTCTTC	CSVEVYNEQFF
TRBV6-1	few	NA	TRBJ1-1	TGTGCCAGCACTAGGGGTATGAACACTGAAGCTTTCTTT	CASTRGMNTEAFF
TRBV7-3	NA	NA	TRBJ1-4	TGTGCCAGCAGCTTAATAAACCAGCTACTGCTTGAAAAACTGTTTTTT	CASSLINQLLLEKLFF
TRBV6-6	NA	NA	TRBJ1-5	TGTGCCAGCAGTTACGACATTTTTAGCAATCAGCCCCAGCATTTT	CASSYDIFSNQPQHF